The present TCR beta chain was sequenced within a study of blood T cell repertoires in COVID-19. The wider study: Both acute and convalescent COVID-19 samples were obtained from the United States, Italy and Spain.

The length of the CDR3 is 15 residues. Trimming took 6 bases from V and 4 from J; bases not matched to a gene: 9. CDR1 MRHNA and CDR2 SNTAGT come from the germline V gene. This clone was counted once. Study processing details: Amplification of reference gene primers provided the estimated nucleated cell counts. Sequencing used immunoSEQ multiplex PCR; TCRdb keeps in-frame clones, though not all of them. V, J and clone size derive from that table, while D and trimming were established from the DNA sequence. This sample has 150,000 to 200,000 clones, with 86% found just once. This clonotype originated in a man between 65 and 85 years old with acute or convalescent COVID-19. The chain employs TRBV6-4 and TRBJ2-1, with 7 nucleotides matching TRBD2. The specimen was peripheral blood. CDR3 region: CASSNGGSTYNEQFF. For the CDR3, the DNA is TGTGCCAGCAGCAACGGGGGGAGTACGTACAATGAGCAGTTCTTC.